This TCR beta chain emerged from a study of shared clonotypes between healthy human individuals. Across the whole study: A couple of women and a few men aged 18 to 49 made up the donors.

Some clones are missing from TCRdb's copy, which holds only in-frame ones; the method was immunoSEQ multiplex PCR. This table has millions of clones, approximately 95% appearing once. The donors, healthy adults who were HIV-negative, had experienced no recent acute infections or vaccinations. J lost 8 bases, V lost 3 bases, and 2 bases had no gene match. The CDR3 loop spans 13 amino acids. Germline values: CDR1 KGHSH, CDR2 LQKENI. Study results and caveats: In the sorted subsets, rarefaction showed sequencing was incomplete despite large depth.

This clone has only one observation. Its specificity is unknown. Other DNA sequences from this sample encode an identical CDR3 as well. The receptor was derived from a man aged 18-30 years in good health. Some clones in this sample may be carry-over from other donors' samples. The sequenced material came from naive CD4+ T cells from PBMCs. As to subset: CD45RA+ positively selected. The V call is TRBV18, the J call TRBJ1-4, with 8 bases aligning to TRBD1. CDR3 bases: TGTGCCAGCTCACCCGACAGGGGAGAAAAACTGTTTTTT. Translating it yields CASSPDRGEKLFF.